These 27 T cell receptor beta chains came from one sample sequenced in a study of response to subunit inactivated influenza vaccine. TCRdb re-called the RT-PCR reads through MiXCR, storing one row per CDR3 protein. The table lists 500,000 to 600,000 distinct CDR3 sequences, around 11% of them singletons. Sequenced here: PBMCs from blood, sampled on the day of vaccination. These TCRs come from a man aged 50-60 years who received an inactivated influenza vaccine.

This clonotype was observed a handful of times. The chain links TRBV4-3 to TRBJ2-7, with D tentatively TRBD1 (5 bases). CDR1 and CDR2 (germline): LGHNA, YSLEER. V was pared by 4 bases and J by 6 bases, with 28 bases between. The CDR3 has 18 residues. In DNA form, the CDR3 reads TGCGCCAGCAGCCGGAGTGGGGCACACAGGTTCTCCTACGGCGAGCAGTACTTC. Translation gives CASSRSGAHRFSYGEQYF.

CDR3 loop: CASSTRDGRYGYTF. CDR3 nucleotide sequence: TGTGCCAGCAGCACCCGGGACGGAAGATATGGCTACACCTTC. The chain has TRBV7-8 and TRBJ1-2; weak D call: TRBD1 (5 bases). The germline V gene encodes CDR1 SGHVS and CDR2 FQNEAQ. V gave up 5 bases and J gave up 5 bases, with 15 bases separating them. The CDR3 is 14 amino acids.

V gene TRBV25-1 combines with J gene TRBJ2-7, with D possibly being TRBD1 (5 bases). The CDR3 spans 13 residues. Trimming stripped 6 bases from V and 0 bases from J, with 9 bases between. Germline CDR1 MGHDK, CDR2 SYGVNS. The CDR3 DNA reads as TGTGCCAGCAGGCCACAGGCCTCCTACGAGCAGTACTTC. Translating gives CASRPQASYEQYF.

This clonotype was counted between two and nine times. The chain links TRBV11-2 to TRBJ2-1; 7 bases align to TRBD2. Germline lookup yields CDR1 SGHAT and CDR2 FQNNGV. The CDR3 loop spans 18 amino acids. V lost 1 base to trimming and J lost 6 bases; unmatched junction nucleotides: 15. Written as DNA, the CDR3 is TGTGCCAGCAGCTTAGTAGAGGTTGGCCAGGGCGGGAGCAATGAGCAGTTCTTC. Translated, it gives CASSLVEVGQGGSNEQFF.

This clonotype was picked up a small number of times. V is TRBV6-7 and J is TRBJ2-3; D remains ambiguous. TRBV6-7 is designated an ORF whose function remains uncertain. V lost 2 bases and J lost 0, with 12 bases in between. The CDR3 is made up of 16 amino acids. Here the CDR3 reads CASSYPGSSSTDTQYF. Written as DNA, the CDR3 is TGTGCCAGCAGTTACCCAGGTTCTTCCAGCACAGATACGCAGTATTTT.

The chain links TRBV6-5 to TRBJ2-7; D tentatively reads TRBD1 or TRBD2 (5 bases each). V shed 1 base and J shed 0 bases, with 13 bases lying between them. CDR1 is MNHEY and CDR2 is SVGAGI in the germline V gene. The CDR3 extends over 16 amino acids. This CDR3 is CASSYWGRKFSYEQYF. DNA for the CDR3: TGTGCCAGCAGTTACTGGGGACGGAAGTTCTCCTACGAGCAGTACTTC.

Only a few counts were recorded for this clonotype. The chain recombines TRBV29-1 with TRBJ2-1; possible D gene TRBD1, 5 bases. Germline V gene data show CDR1 as SQVTM and CDR2 as ANQGSEA. V was clipped by 7 bases and J by 0 bases, with 13 bases between them. There are 14 residues in the CDR3. The CDR3 region has the DNA TGCAGCGCGGGTAGGGGAAGCTCCTACAATGAGCAGTTCTTC. Amino acid sequence: CSAGRGSSYNEQFF.

The CDR3 loop reads CASSFGAGGSTRNEQYF. Here the CDR3 DNA reads TGCGCCAGCAGCTTTGGGGCGGGGGGGAGCACGAGGAACGAGCAGTACTTC. The chain links TRBV5-1 to TRBJ2-7, with 9 bases identical to TRBD2. From germline, CDR1 is SGHRS and CDR2 YFSETQ. This CDR3 comprises 17 residues. V gave up 2 bases and J gave up 5 bases; unmatched junction bases: 14.

The V gene is TRBV12-3 or TRBV12-4, the J gene TRBJ2-1; 9 bases are shared with TRBD2. V shed 3 bases and J 6 bases; nucleotides not matched to a gene: 9. The CDR3 has 16 amino acids. The CDR3 nucleotides are TGTGCCAGCAGTTTCCGCGCGGGAGGGCGGGTCAATGAGCAGTTCTTC. This gives the protein CASSFRAGGRVNEQFF.

The J gene is TRBJ2-6, the V gene TRBV5-1; D uncertain. This CDR3 has 14 residues. Deletions cut 2 bases from V and 8 bases from J, with 11 bases between. Per the germline V gene, CDR1 is SGHRS and CDR2 is YFSETQ. The CDR3 DNA follows: TGCGCCAGCAGCTTAGAACGGGTCCCCAACGTCCTGACTTTC. Protein: CASSLERVPNVLTF.

Ten or more counts support this clonotype. The chain has TRBV5-1 and TRBJ2-1; 12 nucleotides align to TRBD1. Per germline, CDR1 SGHRS and CDR2 YFSETQ. The junction had 4 bases not matched to a gene; V was cut back by 0 bases and J by 6 bases. The CDR3 loop spans 16 amino acids. CDR3 bases: TGCGCCAGCAGCTTGGAGGGACAGGGGGCTCGCAATGAGCAGTTCTTC. It is translated as CASSLEGQGARNEQFF.

This clonotype was counted a few times. The V gene is TRBV7-2, the J gene TRBJ2-2; D gene unclear. V was shortened by 5 bases and J by 6 bases, with 10 bases between the two germline ends. Germline V gene sequence: CDR1 SGHTA, CDR2 FQGNSA. The CDR3 is 13 residues long. The CDR3 is CASSPRHPGELFF. DNA for the CDR3: TGTGCCAGCAGCCCCCGACACCCCGGGGAGCTGTTTTTT.

The CDR3 spells CSARYSGVRTDTQYF. CDR3 DNA: TGCAGTGCTAGATACTCAGGGGTACGCACAGATACGCAGTATTTT. V gene TRBV20-1 combines with J gene TRBJ2-3; a weak D match, TRBD1 (6 bases). This CDR3 comprises 15 residues. CDR1 DFQATT and CDR2 SNEGSKA come from the germline V gene (reference sequence). Trimming left V 2 bases short and J 1 base short, with 13 bases between.

This clonotype turned up a few times. The chain couples TRBV19 to TRBJ2-5; TRBD2 matches 15 bases. The CDR3 length is 16 residues. Unmatched junction bases numbered 3, after V lost 3 bases and J lost 4 bases. From germline, CDR1 is LNHDA and CDR2 SQIVND (reference sequence). CDR3 coding DNA: TGTGCCAGTAGTATGGGACTAGCGGGAGGACGAGAGACCCAGTACTTC. Translating it yields CASSMGLAGGRETQYF.

This clonotype was seen repeatedly, ten times or more. The chain is built from TRBV5-1 and TRBJ2-4, with TRBD2 as a possible D gene (5 bases). This CDR3 contains 15 residues. The V gene lost 0 bases and the J gene lost 4 bases, with 11 bases spanning the gap. Germline V gene data show CDR1 as SGHRS and CDR2 as YFSETQ. The chain's CDR3 is CASSLASGPKNIQYF. Here the CDR3 DNA reads TGCGCCAGCAGCTTGGCCAGCGGACCTAAAAACATTCAGTACTTC. Variable domain in full (rest from reference TRBV5-1 and TRBJ2-4): KAGVTQTPRYLIKTRGQQVTLSCSPISGHRSVSWYQQTPGQGLQFLFEYFSETQRNKGNFPGRFSGRQFSNSRSEMNVSTLELGDSALYLCASSLASGPKNIQYFGAGTRLSVL.

This clonotype was found a few times. J is TRBJ2-2 and V is TRBV29-1, with a weak D call TRBD1 (5 bases). The CDR3 consists of 14 residues. Germline assignment: CDR1 SQVTM and CDR2 ANQGSEA. The ends were cut back, 3 bases at V and 6 bases at J, with 14 bases in the middle. CDR3 protein: CSVELREESGELFF. CDR3 bases: TGCAGCGTTGAGCTCAGGGAAGAGTCCGGGGAGCTGTTTTTT.

This clonotype was observed a handful of times. This chain connects TRBV14 to TRBJ2-5, with 8 bases aligning to TRBD1. This CDR3 region has 17 residues. The V gene's germline CDR1 is SGHDN and CDR2 FVKESK. Trimming removed 2 bases from V and 3 bases from J; junction bases left unmatched: 11. The CDR3 sequence: CASSQKSSGTGEETQYF. DNA for the CDR3: TGTGCCAGCAGCCAAAAATCCTCCGGGACAGGCGAAGAGACCCAGTACTTC.

This clonotype was observed a few times. The chain links TRBV4-3 to TRBJ2-3, with a possible D match to TRBD1 (6 bases). Trimming left V 2 bases short and J 5 bases short, with 8 bases between. This CDR3 contains 13 residues. Germline lookup yields CDR1 LGHNA and CDR2 YSLEER. In nucleotides, the CDR3 is TGCGCCAGCAGCCAATTACAGGGAGATACGCAGTATTTT. Translated, it gives CASSQLQGDTQYF.

This clonotype was seen more than once but under ten times. The chain couples TRBV20-1 to TRBJ2-1; D not certain. V shed 6 bases and J shed 8 bases, with 20 bases lying between them. Looked up from germline, CDR1 is DFQATT and CDR2 is SNEGSKA (reference sequence). This CDR3 has 14 amino acids. The CDR3 bases are TGCAGTGCCGAGCTGGGATCTTCGGCCGATGAGCAGTTCTTC. Translating it yields CSAELGSSADEQFF.

In DNA, the CDR3 is TGTGCCAGCAGCCAAGCTTACGACGGAGGCACAGATACGCAGTATTTT. It yields the protein CASSQAYDGGTDTQYF. V usage is TRBV7-2 and J usage is TRBJ2-3; D remains ambiguous. Trimming removed 5 bases at V and 1 base at J, with 16 bases between. Germline assignment: CDR1 SGHTA and CDR2 FQGNSA. The CDR3 contains 16 residues.

V usage is TRBV5-4 and J usage is TRBJ2-1; 7 bases fit TRBD1. After removal of 0 bases from V and 4 bases from J, the junction contained 7 bases not matched to a gene. The CDR3 loop spans 16 amino acids. Germline loops: CDR1 SGHNT, CDR2 YYREEE (reference sequence). The CDR3: CASSLAQQGWYNEQFF. For the CDR3, the DNA is TGTGCCAGCAGCTTGGCCCAACAGGGGTGGTACAATGAGCAGTTCTTC.

This clonotype turned up a few times. The CDR3 DNA reads as TGCGCCAGCAGCATCGGCCCGGGACAGATCTCCTACGAGCAGTACTTC. This encodes CASSIGPGQISYEQYF. V and J are TRBV5-1 and TRBJ2-7; 7 bases line up with TRBD1. The J segment lost 0 bases and the V segment lost 4 bases, leaving 10 bases of the junction unmatched. Per the germline V gene, CDR1 is SGHRS and CDR2 is YFSETQ. This CDR3 region has 16 residues.

This clonotype was detected a few times. The rearrangement links TRBV28 to TRBJ1-2; 7 nucleotides agree with TRBD1. The CDR3 is 14 residues long. V shed 6 bases, J shed 4 bases, and the junction held 8 bases outside the gene matches. The germline V gene encodes CDR1 MDHEN and CDR2 SYDVKM. In nucleotides, the CDR3 is TGTGCCAGCAGGTCAACAGGGGCGGGCTATGGCTACACCTTC. Encoded protein: CASRSTGAGYGYTF.

This clonotype was seen more than once but under ten times. The chain couples TRBV7-9 to TRBJ2-1; D tentatively reads TRBD1 or TRBD2 (5 bases each). Germline assignment: CDR1 SEHNR and CDR2 FQNEAQ (reference sequence). This CDR3 comprises 14 residues. With 5 bases removed from V and 3 bases from J, the gap between germline ends came to 11 bases. CDR3 in amino acids: CASSPRDVYNEQFF. The CDR3 DNA reads as TGTGCCAGCAGCCCAAGGGACGTCTACAATGAGCAGTTCTTC.

This clonotype turned up a few times. This sequence joins TRBV4-3 and TRBJ2-7; TRBD1 aligns across 8 bases. The CDR3 runs 13 residues. The germline V gene has CDR1 LGHNA and CDR2 YSLEER. Germline trimming cut 1 base from V and 6 bases from J; bases unmatched to any gene: 2. CDR3 sequence: CASSQAGGGEQYF. DNA for the CDR3: TGCGCCAGCAGCCAAGCAGGGGGCGGCGAGCAGTACTTC.

This clonotype was counted between two and nine times. The chain couples TRBV6-1 to TRBJ2-1; TRBD2 might be the D (6 bases). The CDR3 runs 14 residues. CDR1 is MNHNS, CDR2 SASEGT, per germline. With 8 bases removed from V and 6 bases from J, the gap between germline ends came to 17 bases. CDR3 sequence reads: CASLSTGLGNEQFF. The CDR3 DNA reads as TGTGCCAGCCTTTCCACGGGACTTGGCAATGAGCAGTTCTTC.

The chain joins TRBV5-5 to TRBJ2-7; TRBD2 is a possible D gene (7 bases). The V gene's germline CDR1 is SGHKS and CDR2 YYEKEE (reference sequence). The CDR3 is 15 amino acids. V was trimmed by 2 bases and J by 3 bases, leaving 15 bases between them. The CDR3 nucleotides read TGTGCCAGCAGCTTTTCTGTAGGGGGGGACTACGAGCAGTACTTC. It translates to CASSFSVGGDYEQYF.